Below are 20 T cell receptor beta chains sequenced from a single sample in a study of response to subunit inactivated influenza vaccine. MiXCR, applied by TCRdb to the RT-PCR reads, yields one record per CDR3 protein. This table has about 520,000 distinct CDR3 sequences, roughly 7.6% appearing once. The sample in question was PBMCs from blood, obtained less than 30 months after vaccination. The source of these receptors is a man between 50 and 75 years old who received an inactivated influenza vaccine.

This clonotype was recorded many times. This rearrangement joins TRBV10-3 to TRBJ1-2, with a possible D match to TRBD1 (5 bases). Trimming pared 3 bases from V and 1 base from J, leaving 9 bases between. CDR1 and CDR2 from the germline V gene are ENHRY and SYGVKD. The CDR3 extends over 14 amino acids. The CDR3, as DNA: TGTGCCATCAGTGATGGGGGGTATAACTATGGCTACACCTTC. Translated: CAISDGGYNYGYTF.

The sample holds a few counts of this clonotype. The rearrangement uses TRBV20-1 and TRBJ2-3; possible D gene TRBD2, 6 bases. V was shortened by 6 bases and J by 2 bases, with 9 bases between the two germline ends. The CDR3 spans 12 residues. Germline V gives CDR1 DFQATT, CDR2 SNEGSKA (reference sequence). The CDR3 coding sequence is TGCAGTGCGGCGGGGCCCACAGATACGCAGTATTTT. Translated, it gives CSAAGPTDTQYF.

The genes are TRBV29-1 and TRBJ2-3; 12 bases are shared with TRBD2. The CDR3 covers 16 residues. CDR1 is SQVTM, CDR2 ANQGSEA, per germline. The junction had 9 bases not matched to a gene; V was cut back by 4 bases and J by 4 bases. The CDR3 region is CSVVASGRARADTQYF. The DNA for the CDR3 is TGCAGCGTTGTGGCTAGCGGGAGGGCCAGGGCAGATACGCAGTATTTT.

The chain links TRBV29-1 to TRBJ2-1; D not resolved. The CDR3 extends over 11 amino acids. Trimming removed 2 bases at V and 5 bases at J, with 4 bases between. Germline values: CDR1 SQVTM, CDR2 ANQGSEA. The CDR3 loop reads CSVELHNEQFF. The CDR3 coding sequence is TGCAGCGTTGAACTCCACAATGAGCAGTTCTTC.

In regard to this clonotype: No conserved phenylalanine or tryptophan is present at the end of the CDR3, so a read error is the likely explanation. V is TRBV12-3 or TRBV12-4 and J is TRBJ2-5; the match to TRBD2 covers 7 bases. The length of the CDR3 is 13 residues. With V trimmed by 8 bases and J by 5 bases, 8 bases remained unmatched. For the CDR3, the DNA is TGTGCCAGCCGACCTCTGGGGGGGGAGACCCAGTACTCC. Its translation: CASRPLGGETQYS.

The table lists this clonotype with a few counts. The chain recombines TRBV12-3 or TRBV12-4 with TRBJ1-4; TRBD1 aligns across 11 bases. This CDR3 has 15 residues. J gave up 12 bases and V 5 bases, and 11 bases lay outside the gene matches. In DNA form, the CDR3 reads TGTGCCAGCAGTACCCTAAGGGACAGGGGGTCGGAACTGTTTTTT. This sequence encodes CASSTLRDRGSELFF.

The chain links TRBV7-2 to TRBJ1-6, with a tentative D call TRBD1 (6 bases). V was clipped by 2 bases and J by 6 bases, with 8 bases between them. This CDR3 contains 14 residues. CDR1 and CDR2 (germline): SGHTA, FQGNSA. CDR3 in DNA: TGTGCCAGCAGCTTACAGGGGATTAATTCACCCCTCCACTTT. Translation: CASSLQGINSPLHF.

CDR3 residues: CAISESGRSGYNEQFF. CDR3 nucleotides: TGTGCCATCAGTGAGTCCGGGAGATCCGGCTACAATGAGCAGTTCTTC. The genes are TRBV10-3 and TRBJ2-1; a weak D match, TRBD2 (6 bases). Germline V gene data show CDR1 as ENHRY and CDR2 as SYGVKD. V lost 0 bases to trimming and J lost 3 bases, with 12 bases between them. The CDR3 consists of 16 residues.

This clonotype showed up just a few times. The V call is TRBV6-5, the J call TRBJ2-1, with D possibly TRBD1 on 6 matching bases. The CDR3 has 16 amino acids. Trimming stripped 3 bases from V and 2 bases from J, with 14 bases between. CDR1 MNHEY and CDR2 SVGAGI come from the germline V gene. The CDR3 region has the DNA TGTGCCAGCAGTTATTTGTCGGACAGCGCCTACAATGAGCAGTTCTTC. It encodes CASSYLSDSAYNEQFF.

There are many counts of this clonotype. CDR3 nucleotides: TGCGCCAGCAGCTTGACTAGCGGGGGGTCCCACACCGGGGAGCTGTTTTTT. It specifies CASSLTSGGSHTGELFF. The J gene is TRBJ2-2, the V gene TRBV5-1; the match to TRBD2 covers 12 bases. The germline CDR1 and CDR2 sequences are SGHRS and YFSETQ. Trimming took 1 base from V and 3 from J; bases not matched to a gene: 4. CDR3 length: 17 amino acids. The whole variable domain, filled in from reference TRBV5-1 and TRBJ2-2, reads KAGVTQTPRYLIKTRGQQVTLSCSPISGHRSVSWYQQTPGQGLQFLFEYFSETQRNKGNFPGRFSGRQFSNSRSEMNVSTLELGDSALYLCASSLTSGGSHTGELFFGEGSRLTVL.

The genes are TRBV30 and TRBJ2-1; tentatively, D is TRBD2 (5 bases). Germline V lookup: CDR1 GTSNPN, CDR2 SVGIG (reference sequence). This CDR3 is 12 amino acids long. V dropped 0 bases and J dropped 9 bases, with 9 bases sitting between them. The CDR3 sequence is CAWSVGGAEQFF. CDR3 sequence (DNA): TGTGCCTGGAGTGTTGGAGGCGCTGAGCAGTTCTTC.

The V and J genes are TRBV10-1 and TRBJ2-1; D gene ambiguous. CDR3 length: 13 residues. V was cut by 3 bases and J by 6 bases, with 9 bases left in between. Per the germline V gene, CDR1 is WNHNN and CDR2 is SYGVQD (reference sequence). The CDR3 coding sequence is TGCGCCAGCAGTGAAAGGGCCCTCAATGAGCAGTTCTTC. It yields the protein CASSERALNEQFF.

The chain combines TRBV11-2 with TRBJ2-1, with 8 positions matching TRBD2. Losses at the gene ends were 6 bases for V and 3 bases for J; bases not matched to a gene: 7. Germline V gene sequence: CDR1 SGHAT, CDR2 FQNNGV. The CDR3 totals 15 residues. The CDR3 is CASSPGSGNYNEQFF. The CDR3 coding sequence is TGTGCCAGCAGTCCCGGTAGCGGGAACTACAATGAGCAGTTCTTC.

This clonotype was recorded a few times. The J gene is TRBJ2-5, the V gene TRBV5-1; 13 bases are a match to TRBD2. Germline lookup yields CDR1 SGHRS and CDR2 YFSETQ. The CDR3 covers 17 residues. V was pared by 2 bases and J by 2 bases, with 6 bases of the junction left unmatched. CDR3 region: CASSLGLAGEPQETQYF. The CDR3 DNA follows: TGCGCCAGCAGCTTAGGACTAGCGGGGGAACCTCAAGAGACCCAGTACTTC.

The table lists this clonotype with many counts. V usage is TRBV29-1 and J usage is TRBJ2-5; D is unresolved. CDR1 is SQVTM, CDR2 ANQGSEA, per germline. With 4 bases removed from V and 4 bases from J, the gap between germline ends came to 7 bases. The CDR3 spans 11 residues. CDR3 nucleotides: TGCAGCGTTGGGGCCGCAGAGACCCAGTACTTC. Amino acids: CSVGAAETQYF.

The chain couples TRBV7-9 to TRBJ2-7; weak D call: TRBD1 (6 bases). Trimming pared 0 bases from V and 5 bases from J, leaving 14 bases between. CDR1 is SEHNR and CDR2 is FQNEAQ in the germline V gene (reference sequence). CDR3 length equals 15 residues. The CDR3 nucleotides are TGTGCCAGCAGCTTAGCGGGCCAGGGGAGAAACGAGCAGTACTTC. It is translated as CASSLAGQGRNEQYF.

This clonotype was observed a handful of times. This rearrangement joins TRBV10-3 to TRBJ2-7; 9 nucleotides match TRBD1. Germline loops: CDR1 ENHRY, CDR2 SYGVKD. This CDR3 is built from 16 residues. J lost 3 bases, V lost 3 bases, and 9 bases had no gene match. CDR3 sequence (DNA): TGTGCCATCAGTGACCCTTCGACAGGGGGAGACTACGAGCAGTACTTC. It yields the protein CAISDPSTGGDYEQYF.

This clonotype has only a few counts. The rearrangement joins TRBV11-2 to TRBJ2-3; a possible D gene is TRBD2 (5 bases). Germline assignment: CDR1 SGHAT and CDR2 FQNNGV. The germline V and J ends were trimmed by 4 bases and 2 bases, with 7 bases remaining between them. The CDR3 has 13 residues. This CDR3 is CASSSDFTDTQYF. The CDR3 DNA follows: TGTGCCAGCAGCTCGGACTTCACAGATACGCAGTATTTT. Filled out from reference TRBV11-2 and TRBJ2-3, the complete variable domain reads EAGVAQSPRYKIIEKRQSVAFWCNPISGHATLYWYQQILGQGPKLLIQFQNNGVVDDSQLPKDRFSAERLKGVDSTLKIQPAKLEDSAVYLCASSSDFTDTQYFGPGTRLTVL.

This clonotype has a handful of counts. The chain couples TRBV18 to TRBJ2-1; D gene ambiguous. Germline V gene sequence: CDR1 KGHSH, CDR2 LQKENI. CDR3 length equals 12 residues. With 2 bases removed from V and 9 bases from J, the gap between germline ends came to 8 bases. The CDR3 sequence: CASSPIEAEQFF. The CDR3 DNA is TGTGCCAGCTCACCAATCGAGGCTGAGCAGTTCTTC.

This clonotype was seen only a few times. The rearrangement joins TRBV6-1 to TRBJ2-3, with D maybe TRBD2 (7 bases). Germline V gene data show CDR1 as MNHNS and CDR2 as SASEGT. This CDR3 has 13 residues. The V and J ends lost 6 bases and 5 bases respectively, with 12 bases between them. The CDR3 is CASSKGGVDTQYF. CDR3 in DNA: TGTGCCAGCAGCAAAGGGGGGGTAGATACGCAGTATTTT.